The T cell receptor beta chain under discussion was sequenced for a study of OX40 agonist ivuxolimab in advanced cancers. Study findings and constraints: Among the lowest levels of clonal expansion were found in partial responders at 0.1-3.0 mg/kg. Antigen specificity was not determined for the expanded peripheral T cells. The average count of expanded clones was higher among CD8+ T cells than among CD4+.

To note about this clone: The antigen remains unidentified.

This table comes from immunoSEQ multiplex PCR, and its TCRdb copy is limited to in-frame clones, with some not included. The sample records over 150,000 clones, approximately 94% being singletons. The material was CD4+ or CD8+ T cells sorted from blood, obtained in a trial of the OX40 agonist ivuxolimab. This receptor was obtained from an adult with an advanced solid tumor such as melanoma, head and neck, liver or kidney cancer.

The CDR3 loop reads CASGLGQGAYGYTF. CDR3 DNA: TGTGCCAGCGGCCTGGGACAGGGAGCCTATGGCTACACCTTC. The J gene is TRBJ1-2, the V gene TRBV28, with 9 nucleotides matching TRBD1. Germline V gene data show CDR1 as MDHEN and CDR2 as SYDVKM. Losses at the gene ends were 8 bases for V and 4 bases for J; bases not matched to a gene: 8. The CDR3 spans 14 residues.